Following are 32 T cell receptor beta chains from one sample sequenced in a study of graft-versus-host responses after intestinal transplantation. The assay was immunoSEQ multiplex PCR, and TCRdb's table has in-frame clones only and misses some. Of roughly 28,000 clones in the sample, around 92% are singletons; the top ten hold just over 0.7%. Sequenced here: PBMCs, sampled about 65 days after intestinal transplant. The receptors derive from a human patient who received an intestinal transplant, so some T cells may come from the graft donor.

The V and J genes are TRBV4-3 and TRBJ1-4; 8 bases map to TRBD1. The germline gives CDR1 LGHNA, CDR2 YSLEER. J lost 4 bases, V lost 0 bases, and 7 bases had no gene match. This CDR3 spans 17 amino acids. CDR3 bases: TGCGCCAGCAGCCAAGACCCTCGGGACAGGCATAATGAAAAACTGTTTTTT. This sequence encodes CASSQDPRDRHNEKLFF.

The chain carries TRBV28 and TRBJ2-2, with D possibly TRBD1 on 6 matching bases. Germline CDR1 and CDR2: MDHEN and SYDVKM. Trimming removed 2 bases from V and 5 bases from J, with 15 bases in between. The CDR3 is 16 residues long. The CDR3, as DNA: TGTGCCAGCAGTTTAGTAGGGCAGGGGAGAACCGGGGAGCTGTTTTTT. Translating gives CASSLVGQGRTGELFF. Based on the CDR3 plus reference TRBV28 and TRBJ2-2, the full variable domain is DVKVTQSSRYLVKRTGEKVFLECVQDMDHENMFWYRQDPGLGLRLIYFSYDVKMKEKGDIPEGYSVSREKKERFSLILESASTNQTSMYLCASSLVGQGRTGELFFGEGSRLTVL.

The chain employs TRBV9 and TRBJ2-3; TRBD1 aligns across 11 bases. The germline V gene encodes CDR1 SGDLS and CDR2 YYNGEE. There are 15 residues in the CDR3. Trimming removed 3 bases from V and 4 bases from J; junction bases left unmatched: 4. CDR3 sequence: CASSDPGQGADTQYF. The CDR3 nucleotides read TGTGCCAGCAGCGACCCGGGACAGGGGGCAGATACGCAGTATTTT.

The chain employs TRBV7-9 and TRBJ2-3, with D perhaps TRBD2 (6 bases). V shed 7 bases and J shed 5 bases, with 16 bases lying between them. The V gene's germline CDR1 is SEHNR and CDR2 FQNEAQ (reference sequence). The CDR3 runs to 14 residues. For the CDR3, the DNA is TGTGCCAGCACTCCAAGGGGCGGGGAAGATACGCAGTATTTT. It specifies CASTPRGGEDTQYF.

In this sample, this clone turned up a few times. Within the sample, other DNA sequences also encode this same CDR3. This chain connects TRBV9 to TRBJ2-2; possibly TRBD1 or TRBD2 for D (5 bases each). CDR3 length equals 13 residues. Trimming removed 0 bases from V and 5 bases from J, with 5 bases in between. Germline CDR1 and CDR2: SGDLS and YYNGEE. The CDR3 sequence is CASSVGGTGELFF. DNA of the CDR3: TGTGCCAGCAGCGTAGGGGGGACCGGGGAGCTGTTTTTT.

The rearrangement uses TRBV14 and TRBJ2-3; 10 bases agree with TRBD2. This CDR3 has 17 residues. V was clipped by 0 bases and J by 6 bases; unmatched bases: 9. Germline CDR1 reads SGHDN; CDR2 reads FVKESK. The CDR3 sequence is CASSQDRASGRGDTQYF. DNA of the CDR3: TGTGCCAGCAGCCAAGACAGGGCTAGCGGGAGAGGGGATACGCAGTATTTT. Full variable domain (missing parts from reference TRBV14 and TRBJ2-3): EAGVTQFPSHSVIEKGQTVTLRCDPISGHDNLYWYRRVMGKEIKFLLHFVKESKQDESGMPNNRFLAERTGGTYSTLKVQPAELEDSGVYFCASSQDRASGRGDTQYFGPGTRLTVL.

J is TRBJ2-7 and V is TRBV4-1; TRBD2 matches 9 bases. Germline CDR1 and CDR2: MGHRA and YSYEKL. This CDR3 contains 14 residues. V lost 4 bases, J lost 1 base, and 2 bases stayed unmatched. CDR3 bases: TGCGCCAGCAGCCCAGCGGGAGGATCCTACGAGCAGTACTTC. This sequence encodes CASSPAGGSYEQYF.

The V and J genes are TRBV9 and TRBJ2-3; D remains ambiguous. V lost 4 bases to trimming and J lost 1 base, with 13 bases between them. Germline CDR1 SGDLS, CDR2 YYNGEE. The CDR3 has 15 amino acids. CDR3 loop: CASSPLAFGTDTQYF. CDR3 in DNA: TGTGCCAGCAGCCCTCTCGCCTTTGGCACAGATACGCAGTATTTT.

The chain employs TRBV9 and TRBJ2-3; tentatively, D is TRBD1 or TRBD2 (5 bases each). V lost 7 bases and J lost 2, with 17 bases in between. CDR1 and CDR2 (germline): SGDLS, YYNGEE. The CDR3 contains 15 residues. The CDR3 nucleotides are TGTGCCAGCGGGGGTAGCACAAGGGTCACAGATACGCAGTATTTT. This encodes CASGGSTRVTDTQYF.

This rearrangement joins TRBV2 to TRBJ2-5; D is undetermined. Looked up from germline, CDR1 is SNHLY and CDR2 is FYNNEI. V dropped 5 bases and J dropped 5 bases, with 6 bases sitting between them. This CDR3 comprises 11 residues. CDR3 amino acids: CASSTYETQYF. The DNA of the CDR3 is TGTGCCAGCAGTACTTACGAGACCCAGTACTTC. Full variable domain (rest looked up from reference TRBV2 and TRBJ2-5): EPEVTQTPSHQVTQMGQEVILRCVPISNHLYFYWYRQILGQKVEFLVSFYNNEISEKSEIFDDQFSVERPDGSNFTLKIRSTKLEDSAMYFCASSTYETQYFGPGTRLLVL.

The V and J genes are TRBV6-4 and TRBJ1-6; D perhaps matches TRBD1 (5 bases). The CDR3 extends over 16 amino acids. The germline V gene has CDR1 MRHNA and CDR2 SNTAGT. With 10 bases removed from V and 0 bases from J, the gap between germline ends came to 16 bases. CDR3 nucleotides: TGTGCCACCAACAGGAGGTTTAGCTCCTATAATTCACCCCTCCACTTT. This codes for CATNRRFSSYNSPLHF.

The DNA for the CDR3 is TGTGCCAGCAGCCAAGATCGAGGGTGGCAAGAGACCCAGTACTTC. Its translation: CASSQDRGWQETQYF. This chain connects TRBV14 to TRBJ2-5, with a weak D call TRBD2 (5 bases). Germline loops: CDR1 SGHDN, CDR2 FVKESK. The CDR3 length is 15 residues. Trimming cost V 0 bases and J 2 bases, with 10 bases left between them.

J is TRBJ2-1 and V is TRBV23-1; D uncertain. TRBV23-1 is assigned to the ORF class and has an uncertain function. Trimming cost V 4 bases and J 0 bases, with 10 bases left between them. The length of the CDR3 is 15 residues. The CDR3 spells CASSLDTASYNEQFF. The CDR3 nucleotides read TGCGCCAGCAGTCTCGACACCGCCTCCTACAATGAGCAGTTCTTC.

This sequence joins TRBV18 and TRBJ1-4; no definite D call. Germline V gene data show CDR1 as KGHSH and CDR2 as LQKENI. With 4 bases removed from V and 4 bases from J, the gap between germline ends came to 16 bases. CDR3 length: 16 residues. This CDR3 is CASSLRQVADNEKLFF. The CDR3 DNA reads TGTGCCAGCTCACTCCGTCAGGTTGCCGATAATGAAAAACTGTTTTTT.

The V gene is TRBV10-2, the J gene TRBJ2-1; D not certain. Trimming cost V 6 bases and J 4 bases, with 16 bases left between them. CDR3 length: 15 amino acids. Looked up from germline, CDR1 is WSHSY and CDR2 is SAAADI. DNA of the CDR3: TGCGCCAGCAGGGAAGGGTTAGACTTATACAATGAGCAGTTCTTC. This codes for CASREGLDLYNEQFF.

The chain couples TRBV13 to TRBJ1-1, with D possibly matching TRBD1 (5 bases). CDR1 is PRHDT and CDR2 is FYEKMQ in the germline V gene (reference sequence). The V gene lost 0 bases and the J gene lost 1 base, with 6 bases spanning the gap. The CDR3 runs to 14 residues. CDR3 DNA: TGTGCCAGCAGCTTAGGGGGACCGAACACTGAAGCTTTCTTT. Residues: CASSLGGPNTEAFF.

CDR3 loop: CASSILAAAHYNEQFF. CDR3 DNA: TGTGCCAGCAGTATTCTCGCAGCGGCCCACTACAATGAGCAGTTCTTC. The rearrangement links TRBV27 to TRBJ2-1, with D perhaps matching TRBD2 (5 bases). The germline V gene has CDR1 MNHEY and CDR2 SMNVEV (reference sequence). The CDR3 length is 16 residues. V lost 5 bases and J lost 3, with 17 bases in between.

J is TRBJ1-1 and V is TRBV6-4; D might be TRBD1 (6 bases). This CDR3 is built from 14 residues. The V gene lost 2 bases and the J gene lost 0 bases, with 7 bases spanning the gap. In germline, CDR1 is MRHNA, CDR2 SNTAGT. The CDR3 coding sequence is TGTGCCAGCAGTGACGGGACACTGAACACTGAAGCTTTCTTT. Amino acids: CASSDGTLNTEAFF.

The CDR3 nucleotides are TGTGCCAGCAGTGCGGGGGAGGAGGGGAATCAGCCCCAGCATTTT. It codes for CASSAGEEGNQPQHF. The chain recombines TRBV6-1 with TRBJ1-5; a weak D match, TRBD1 (5 bases). Germline CDR1 is MNHNS and CDR2 is SASEGT. The germline V and J ends were trimmed by 4 bases and 4 bases, with 14 bases remaining between them. The CDR3 is 15 residues long.

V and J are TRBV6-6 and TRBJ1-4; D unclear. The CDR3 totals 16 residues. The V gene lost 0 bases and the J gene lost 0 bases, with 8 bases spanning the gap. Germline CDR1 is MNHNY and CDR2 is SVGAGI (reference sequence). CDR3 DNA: TGTGCCAGCAGTTACTCGACTACTGCAACTAATGAAAAACTGTTTTTT. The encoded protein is CASSYSTTATNEKLFF.

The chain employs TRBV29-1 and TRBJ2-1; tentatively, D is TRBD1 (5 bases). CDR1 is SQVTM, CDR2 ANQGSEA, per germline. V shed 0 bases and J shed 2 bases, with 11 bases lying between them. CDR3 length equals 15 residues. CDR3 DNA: TGCAGCGTTGAAGACGGGCAGGGTCCCTACAATGAGCAGTTCTTC. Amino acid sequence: CSVEDGQGPYNEQFF.

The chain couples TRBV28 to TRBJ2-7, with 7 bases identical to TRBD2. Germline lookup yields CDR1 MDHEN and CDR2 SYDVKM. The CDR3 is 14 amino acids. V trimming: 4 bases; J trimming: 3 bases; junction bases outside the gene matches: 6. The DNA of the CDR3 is TGTGCCAGCAGTTGGGAGGGACTAAACTACGAGCAGTACTTC. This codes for CASSWEGLNYEQYF.

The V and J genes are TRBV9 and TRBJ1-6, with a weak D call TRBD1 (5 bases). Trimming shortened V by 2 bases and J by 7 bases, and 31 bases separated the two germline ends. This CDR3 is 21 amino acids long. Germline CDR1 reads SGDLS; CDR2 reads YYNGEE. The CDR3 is CASSVGECVRLKGIQNSPLHF. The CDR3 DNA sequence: TGTGCCAGCAGCGTGGGGGAGTGTGTTAGGTTGAAAGGCATTCAGAATTCACCCCTCCACTTT. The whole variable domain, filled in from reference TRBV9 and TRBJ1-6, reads DSGVTQTPKHLITATGQRVTLRCSPRSGDLSVYWYQQSLDQGLQFLIQYYNGEERAKGNILERFSAQQFPDLHSELNLSSLELGDSALYFCASSVGECVRLKGIQNSPLHFGNGTRLTVT.

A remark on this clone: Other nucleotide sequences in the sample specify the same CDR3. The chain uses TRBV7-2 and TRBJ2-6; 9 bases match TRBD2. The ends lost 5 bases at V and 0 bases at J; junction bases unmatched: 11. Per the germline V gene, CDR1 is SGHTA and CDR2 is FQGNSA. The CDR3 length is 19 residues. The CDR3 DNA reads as TGTGCCAGCAGCCTATCATTGAGCGGGAGGTTCTCTGGGGCCAACGTCCTGACTTTC. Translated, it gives CASSLSLSGRFSGANVLTF.

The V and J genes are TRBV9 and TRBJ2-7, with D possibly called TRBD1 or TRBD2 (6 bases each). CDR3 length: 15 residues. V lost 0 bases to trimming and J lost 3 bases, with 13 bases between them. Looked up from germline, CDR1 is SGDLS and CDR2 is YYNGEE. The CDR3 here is CASSVGTGGDYEQYF. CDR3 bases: TGTGCCAGCAGCGTAGGCACCGGGGGCGACTACGAGCAGTACTTC.

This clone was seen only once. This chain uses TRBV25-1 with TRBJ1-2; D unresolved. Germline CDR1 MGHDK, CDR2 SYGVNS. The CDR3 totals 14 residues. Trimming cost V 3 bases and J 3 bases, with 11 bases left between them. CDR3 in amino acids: CASSDSRFDYGYTF. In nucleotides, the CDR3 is TGTGCCAGCAGTGACTCACGGTTCGACTATGGCTACACCTTC.

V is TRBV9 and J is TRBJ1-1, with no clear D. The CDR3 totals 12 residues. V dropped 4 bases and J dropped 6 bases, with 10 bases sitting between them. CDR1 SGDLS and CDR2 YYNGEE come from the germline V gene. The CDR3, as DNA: TGTGCCAGCAGCCCTCCGGGCGCTGAAGCTTTCTTT. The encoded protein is CASSPPGAEAFF.

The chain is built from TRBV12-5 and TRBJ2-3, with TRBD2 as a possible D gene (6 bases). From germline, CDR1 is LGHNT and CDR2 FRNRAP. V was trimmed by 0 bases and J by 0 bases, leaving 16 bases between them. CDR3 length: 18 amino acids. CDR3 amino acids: CASGLVWFAGLSTDTQYF. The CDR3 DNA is TGTGCTAGTGGTTTGGTATGGTTTGCGGGACTGAGCACAGATACGCAGTATTTT.

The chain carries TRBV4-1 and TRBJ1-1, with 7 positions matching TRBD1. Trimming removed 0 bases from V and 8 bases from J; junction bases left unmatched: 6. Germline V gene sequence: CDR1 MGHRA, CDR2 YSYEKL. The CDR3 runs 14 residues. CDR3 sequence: CASSQEEGAPEAFF. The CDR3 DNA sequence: TGCGCCAGCAGCCAAGAGGAGGGGGCGCCCGAAGCTTTCTTT.

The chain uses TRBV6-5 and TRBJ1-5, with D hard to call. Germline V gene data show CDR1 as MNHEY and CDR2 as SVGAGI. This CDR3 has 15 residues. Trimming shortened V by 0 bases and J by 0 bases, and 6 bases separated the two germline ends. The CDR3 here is CASSYSRYSNQPQHF. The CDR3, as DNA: TGTGCCAGCAGTTACTCCCGTTATAGCAATCAGCCCCAGCATTTT.

The CDR3 sequence is CASGLVYRAHYGYTF. The CDR3 coding sequence is TGTGCTAGTGGTTTGGTATACAGAGCCCACTATGGCTACACCTTC. V gene TRBV12-5 combines with J gene TRBJ1-2; D gene ambiguous. CDR3 size: 15 residues. V lost 0 bases and J 3 bases, leaving 11 bases between the germline ends. Germline CDR1 LGHNT, CDR2 FRNRAP.

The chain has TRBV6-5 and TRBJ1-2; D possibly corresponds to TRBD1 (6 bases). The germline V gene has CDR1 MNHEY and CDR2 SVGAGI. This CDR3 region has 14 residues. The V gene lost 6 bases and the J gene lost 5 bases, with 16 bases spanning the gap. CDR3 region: CASRGKDRQYGYTF. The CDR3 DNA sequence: TGTGCCAGCAGAGGGAAAGACAGGCAGTATGGCTACACCTTC.